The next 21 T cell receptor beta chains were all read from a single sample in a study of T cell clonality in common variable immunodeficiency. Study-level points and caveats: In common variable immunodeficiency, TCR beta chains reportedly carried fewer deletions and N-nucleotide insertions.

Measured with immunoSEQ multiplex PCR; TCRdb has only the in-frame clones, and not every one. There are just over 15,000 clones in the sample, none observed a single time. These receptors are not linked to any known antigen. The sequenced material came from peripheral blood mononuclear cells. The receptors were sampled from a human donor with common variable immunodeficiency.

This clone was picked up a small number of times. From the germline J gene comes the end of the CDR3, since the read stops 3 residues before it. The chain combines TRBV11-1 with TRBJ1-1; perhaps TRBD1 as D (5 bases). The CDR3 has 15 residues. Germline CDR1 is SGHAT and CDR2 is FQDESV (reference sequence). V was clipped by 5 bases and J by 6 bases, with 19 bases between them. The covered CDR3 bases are TGTGCCAGCAGCCGCTACGCAGGGCGAGACCCTGAA. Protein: CASSRYAGRDPE. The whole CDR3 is CASSRYAGRDPEAFF.

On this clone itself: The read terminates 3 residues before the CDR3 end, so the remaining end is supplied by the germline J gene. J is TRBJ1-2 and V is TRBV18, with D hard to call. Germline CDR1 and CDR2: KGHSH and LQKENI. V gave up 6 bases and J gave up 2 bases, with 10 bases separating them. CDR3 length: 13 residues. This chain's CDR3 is CASSPGGNYGYTF. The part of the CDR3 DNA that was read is TGTGCCAGCTCGCCCGGAGGGAACTATGGC.

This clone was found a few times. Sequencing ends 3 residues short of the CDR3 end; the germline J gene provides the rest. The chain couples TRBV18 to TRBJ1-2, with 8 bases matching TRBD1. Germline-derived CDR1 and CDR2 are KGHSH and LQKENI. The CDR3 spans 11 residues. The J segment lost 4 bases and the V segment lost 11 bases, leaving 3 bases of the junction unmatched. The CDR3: CAGTGFYGYTF. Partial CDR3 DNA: TGTGCCGGGACAGGTTTCTATGGC. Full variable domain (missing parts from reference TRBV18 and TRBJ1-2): NAGVMQNPRHLVRRRGQEARLRCSPMKGHSHVYWYRQLPEEGLKFMVYLQKENIIDESGMPKERFSAEFPKEGPSILRIQQVVRGDSAAYFCAGTGFYGYTFGSGTRLTVV.

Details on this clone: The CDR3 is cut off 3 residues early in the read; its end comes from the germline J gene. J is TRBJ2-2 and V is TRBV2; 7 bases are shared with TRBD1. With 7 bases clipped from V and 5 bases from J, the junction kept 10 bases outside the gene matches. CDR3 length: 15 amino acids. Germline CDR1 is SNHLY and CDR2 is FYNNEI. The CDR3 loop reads CASKDRTGGTGELFF. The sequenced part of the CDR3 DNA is TGTGCCAGCAAAGATCGGACAGGAGGAACCGGGGAG.

The CDR3 is CASGTDSPYNEQFF. The sequenced part of the CDR3 DNA is TGTGCCAGTGGGACGGACAGCCCATACAATGAG. This chain joins TRBV19 and TRBJ2-1; D might be TRBD1 (6 bases). The read ends 3 residues before the CDR3 terminus; that terminus is restored from the germline J gene. V shed 8 bases and J shed 4 bases, with 15 bases lying between them. Germline V gives CDR1 LNHDA, CDR2 SQIVND (reference sequence). The CDR3 contains 14 residues.

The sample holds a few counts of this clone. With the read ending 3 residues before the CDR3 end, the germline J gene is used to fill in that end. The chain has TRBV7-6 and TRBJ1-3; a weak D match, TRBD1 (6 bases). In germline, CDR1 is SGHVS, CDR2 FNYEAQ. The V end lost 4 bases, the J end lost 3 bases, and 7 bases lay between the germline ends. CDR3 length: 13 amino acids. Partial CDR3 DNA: TGTGCCAGCAGCTGGGGACATGGAAACACC. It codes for CASSWGHGNT. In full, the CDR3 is CASSWGHGNTIYF.

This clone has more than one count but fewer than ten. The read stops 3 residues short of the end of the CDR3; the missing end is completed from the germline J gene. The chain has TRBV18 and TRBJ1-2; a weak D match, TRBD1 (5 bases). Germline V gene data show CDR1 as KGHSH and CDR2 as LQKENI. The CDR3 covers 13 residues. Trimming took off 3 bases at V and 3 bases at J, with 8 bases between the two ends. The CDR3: CASSPLQDYGYTF. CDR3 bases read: TGTGCCAGCTCACCGTTACAGGACTATGGC.

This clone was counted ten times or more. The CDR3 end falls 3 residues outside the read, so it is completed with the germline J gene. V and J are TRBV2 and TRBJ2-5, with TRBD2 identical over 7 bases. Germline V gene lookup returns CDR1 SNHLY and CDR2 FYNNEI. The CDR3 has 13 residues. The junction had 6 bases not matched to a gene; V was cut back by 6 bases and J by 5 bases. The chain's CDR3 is CASSSRERETQYF. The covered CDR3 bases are TGTGCCAGCAGCTCGCGGGAGAGGGAGACC.

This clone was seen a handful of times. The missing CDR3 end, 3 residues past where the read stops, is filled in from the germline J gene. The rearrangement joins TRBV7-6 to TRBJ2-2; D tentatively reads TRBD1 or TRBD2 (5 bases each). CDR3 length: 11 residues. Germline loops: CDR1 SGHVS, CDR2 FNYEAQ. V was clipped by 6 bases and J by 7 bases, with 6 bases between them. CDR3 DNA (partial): TGTGCCAGCAGGAGGGGCGGGGAG. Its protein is CASRRGGE. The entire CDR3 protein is CASRRGGELFF.

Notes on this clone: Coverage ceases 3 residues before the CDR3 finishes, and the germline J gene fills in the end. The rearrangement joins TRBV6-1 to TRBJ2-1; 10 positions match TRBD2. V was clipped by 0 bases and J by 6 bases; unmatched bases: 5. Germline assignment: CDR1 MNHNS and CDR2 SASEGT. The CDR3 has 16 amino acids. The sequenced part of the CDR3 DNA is TGTGCCAGCAGTGAAGCACTAGCGGGATTAGTCAATGAG. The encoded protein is CASSEALAGLVNE. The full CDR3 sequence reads CASSEALAGLVNEQFF.

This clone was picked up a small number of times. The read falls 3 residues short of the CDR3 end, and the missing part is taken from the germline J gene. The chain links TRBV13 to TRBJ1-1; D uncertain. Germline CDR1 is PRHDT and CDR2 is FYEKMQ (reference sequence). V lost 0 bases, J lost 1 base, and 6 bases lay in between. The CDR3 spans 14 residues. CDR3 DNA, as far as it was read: TGTGCCAGCAGCTTAGGACGAGGGAACACTGAA. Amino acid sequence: CASSLGRGNTE. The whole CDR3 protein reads CASSLGRGNTEAFF.

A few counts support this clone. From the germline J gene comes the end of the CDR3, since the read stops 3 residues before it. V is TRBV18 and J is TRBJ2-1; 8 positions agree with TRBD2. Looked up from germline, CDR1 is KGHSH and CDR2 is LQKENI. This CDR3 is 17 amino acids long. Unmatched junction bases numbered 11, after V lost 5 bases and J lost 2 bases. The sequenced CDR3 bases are TGTGCCAGCTCAATCAACACCGGGGGGGACGCCTACAATGAG. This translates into CASSINTGGDAYNE. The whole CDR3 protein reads CASSINTGGDAYNEQFF.

The CDR3 spells CASSLPTGGTEAFF. Partial CDR3 DNA: TGTGCCAGCAGCTTGCCGACAGGAGGCACTGAA. The chain has TRBV13 and TRBJ1-1; the D gene is possibly TRBD1 (6 bases). The read halts 3 residues ahead of the CDR3 end, with the missing end drawn from the germline J gene. Trimming pared 3 bases from V and 4 bases from J, leaving 12 bases between. Germline CDR1 is PRHDT and CDR2 is FYEKMQ (reference sequence). CDR3 length equals 14 residues.

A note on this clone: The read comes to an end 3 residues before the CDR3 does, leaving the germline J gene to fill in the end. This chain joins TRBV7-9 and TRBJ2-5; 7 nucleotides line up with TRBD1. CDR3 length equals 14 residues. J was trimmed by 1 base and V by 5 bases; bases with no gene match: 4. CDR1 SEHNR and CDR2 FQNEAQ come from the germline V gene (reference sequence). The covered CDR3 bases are TGTGCCAGCAGCGCAGACAGGGCCCAAGAGACC. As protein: CASSADRAQET. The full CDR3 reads CASSADRAQETQYF.

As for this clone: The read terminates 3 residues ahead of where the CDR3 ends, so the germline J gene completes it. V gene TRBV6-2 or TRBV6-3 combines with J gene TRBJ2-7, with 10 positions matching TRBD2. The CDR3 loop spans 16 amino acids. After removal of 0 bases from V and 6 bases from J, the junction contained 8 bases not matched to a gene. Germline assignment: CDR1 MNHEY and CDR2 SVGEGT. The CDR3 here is CASSYSLAGVVGEQYF. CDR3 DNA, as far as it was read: TGTGCCAGCAGTTACTCGCTAGCGGGAGTGGTAGGCGAG.

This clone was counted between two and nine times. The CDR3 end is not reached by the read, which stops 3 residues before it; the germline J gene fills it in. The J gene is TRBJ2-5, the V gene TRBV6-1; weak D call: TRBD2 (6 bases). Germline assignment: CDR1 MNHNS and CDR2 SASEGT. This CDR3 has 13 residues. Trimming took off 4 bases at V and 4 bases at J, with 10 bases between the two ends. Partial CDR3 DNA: TGTGCCAGCAGTGGGAGCGGGTTAGAGACC. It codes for CASSGSGLET. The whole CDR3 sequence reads CASSGSGLETQYF.

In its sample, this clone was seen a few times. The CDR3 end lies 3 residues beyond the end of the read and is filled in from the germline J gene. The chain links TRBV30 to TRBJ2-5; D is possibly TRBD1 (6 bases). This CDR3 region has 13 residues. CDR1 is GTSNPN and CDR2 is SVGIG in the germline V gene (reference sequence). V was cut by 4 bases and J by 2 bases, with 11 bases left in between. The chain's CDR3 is CAWNRVSQETQYF. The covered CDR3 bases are TGTGCCTGGAACAGGGTATCGCAAGAGACC.

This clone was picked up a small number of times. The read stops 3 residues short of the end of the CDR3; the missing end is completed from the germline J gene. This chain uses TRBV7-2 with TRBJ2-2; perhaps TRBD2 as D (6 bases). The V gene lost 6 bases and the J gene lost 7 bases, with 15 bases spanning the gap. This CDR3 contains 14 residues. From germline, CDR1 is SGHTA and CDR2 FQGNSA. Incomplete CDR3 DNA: TGTGCCAGCAGGTCCAGGGTGGAGGGCGGGGAG. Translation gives CASRSRVEGGE. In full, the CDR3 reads CASRSRVEGGELFF.

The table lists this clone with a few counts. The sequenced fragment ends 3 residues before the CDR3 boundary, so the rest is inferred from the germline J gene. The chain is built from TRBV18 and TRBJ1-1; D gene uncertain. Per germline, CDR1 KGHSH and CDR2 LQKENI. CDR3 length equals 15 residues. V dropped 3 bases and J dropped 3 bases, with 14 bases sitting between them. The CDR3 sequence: CASSPPRGRDTEAFF. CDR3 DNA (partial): TGTGCCAGCTCACCCCCGCGGGGTAGGGACACTGAA.

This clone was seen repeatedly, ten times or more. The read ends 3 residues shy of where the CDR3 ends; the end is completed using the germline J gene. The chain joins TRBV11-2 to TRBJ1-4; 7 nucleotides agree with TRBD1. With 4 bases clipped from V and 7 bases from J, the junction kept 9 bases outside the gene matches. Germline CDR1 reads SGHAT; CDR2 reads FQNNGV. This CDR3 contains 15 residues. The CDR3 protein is CASSSTTGRGEKLFF. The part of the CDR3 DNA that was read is TGTGCCAGCAGCTCGACGACAGGGAGAGGTGAAAAA.

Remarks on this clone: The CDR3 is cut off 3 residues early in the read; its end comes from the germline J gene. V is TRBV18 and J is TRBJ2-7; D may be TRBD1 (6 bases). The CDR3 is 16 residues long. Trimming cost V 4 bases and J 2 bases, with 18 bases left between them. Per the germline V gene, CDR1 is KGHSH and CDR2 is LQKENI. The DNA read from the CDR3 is TGTGCCAGCTCACGACAAACAGGGTTAGACACCTACGAG. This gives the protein CASSRQTGLDTYE. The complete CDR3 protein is CASSRQTGLDTYEQYF.